This entry lists 28 T cell receptor beta chains sequenced from one sample in a study of T cells in Graves' hyperthyroidism and ophthalmopathy. TCR beta CDR3 region amplification was performed from RNA transcripts. Researchers ran a first-round RT-PCR on the TCR CDR3 using the HTBI primer set. One entry per CDR3 protein, called by TCRdb with MiXCR from the multiplex PCR reads. The sample yields under 200,000 distinct CDR3 sequences, over 7.5% seen once. Sequencing used blood. The receptors were sampled from a young woman with Graves' hyperthyroidism that later progressed to Graves' ophthalmopathy.

This clonotype was observed at least ten times. The V call is TRBV12-3 or TRBV12-4, the J call TRBJ2-7; no firm D call. V was shortened by 8 bases and J by 6 bases, with 14 bases between the two germline ends. The CDR3 covers 12 residues. CDR3 bases: TGTGCCAGCGTCGGTTTGGGGTCCGAGCAGTACTTC. The encoded protein is CASVGLGSEQYF.

This clonotype was recorded many times. The V and J genes are TRBV11-3 and TRBJ2-3; D is perhaps TRBD1 (6 bases). CDR1 is SGHNT and CDR2 is YENEEA in the germline V gene. Trimming shortened V by 1 base and J by 2 bases, and 7 bases separated the two germline ends. The CDR3 length is 14 residues. CDR3 sequence reads: CASSLGGLTDTQYF. CDR3 in DNA: TGTGCCAGCAGCTTAGGGGGGCTCACAGATACGCAGTATTTT.

This clonotype was recorded at least ten times. The chain uses TRBV11-2 and TRBJ2-2, with D unresolved. The CDR3 extends over 14 amino acids. Deletions cut 4 bases from V and 6 bases from J, with 12 bases between. Germline CDR1 is SGHAT and CDR2 is FQNNGV. CDR3 sequence: CASSSNRVPGELFF. The CDR3 DNA sequence: TGTGCCAGCAGCTCAAATCGGGTCCCCGGGGAGCTGTTTTTT.

This clonotype was detected many times. The genes are TRBV11-2 and TRBJ2-7; D is possibly TRBD2 (6 bases). This CDR3 has 15 amino acids. The V end was cut by 5 bases, the J end by 4 bases, with 18 bases between. Germline V gene data show CDR1 as SGHAT and CDR2 as FQNNGV. In DNA, the CDR3 is TGTGCCAGCAGCGAGCAGTTCGGGAGTGGGTACGAGCAGTACTTC. Translation gives CASSEQFGSGYEQYF.

The sample holds many counts of this clonotype. The gene calls are TRBV11-2 and TRBJ2-3; 9 nucleotides align to TRBD2. Germline V CDR1 and CDR2: SGHAT, FQNNGV. With V trimmed by 5 bases and J by 3 bases, 3 bases remained unmatched. The CDR3 spans 14 residues. In DNA form, the CDR3 reads TGTGCCAGCAGCCTTAGCGGGAGAACAGATACGCAGTATTTT. Its protein is CASSLSGRTDTQYF.

This clonotype was counted at least ten times. The chain is built from TRBV7-8 and TRBJ2-6, with no clear D. This CDR3 region has 15 residues. Germline V gives CDR1 SGHVS, CDR2 FQNEAQ. The V end lost 7 bases, the J end lost 0 bases, and 10 bases lay between the germline ends. The chain's CDR3 is CASTVQGSGANVLTF. In DNA form, the CDR3 reads TGTGCCAGCACCGTACAAGGCTCTGGGGCCAACGTCCTGACTTTC.

The table lists this clonotype with a count of one. This may be a read error: a much more frequent sequence differs by one nucleotide. In this CDR3 the conserved last residue, phenylalanine or tryptophan, is missing, so a read error is likely. This chain links TRBV28 with TRBJ2-1; perhaps D is TRBD1 or TRBD2 (5 bases each). The V gene lost 4 bases and the J gene lost 0 bases, with 13 bases spanning the gap. The CDR3 loop spans 16 amino acids. Looked up from germline, CDR1 is MDHEN and CDR2 is SYDVKM. The CDR3 nucleotides are TGTGCCAGCAGTTGGGGGACCCTGAGCTCCTACAATGAGCAGTTCTCC. It translates to CASSWGTLSSYNEQFS.

This clonotype was recorded a few times. The gene calls are TRBV4-1 and TRBJ1-3, with no clear D. This CDR3 is built from 15 residues. The germline gives CDR1 MGHRA, CDR2 YSYEKL. V was shortened by 4 bases and J by 0 bases, with 10 bases between the two germline ends. CDR3 protein: CASSPQATSGNTIYF. The CDR3 region has the DNA TGCGCCAGCAGCCCCCAGGCCACCTCTGGAAACACCATATATTTT.

In its sample, this clonotype was seen many times. V usage is TRBV11-2 and J usage is TRBJ2-7; 8 nucleotides match TRBD1. There are 15 residues in the CDR3. The germline V gene encodes CDR1 SGHAT and CDR2 FQNNGV. V trimming: 5 bases; J trimming: 4 bases; junction bases outside the gene matches: 10. CDR3 residues: CASSPSGQGQYEQYF. CDR3 in DNA: TGTGCCAGCAGCCCAAGTGGACAGGGTCAGTACGAGCAGTACTTC.

This clonotype was counted a few times. The rearrangement uses TRBV6-1 and TRBJ2-2; D is unresolved. CDR3 length equals 16 residues. Germline CDR1 reads MNHNS; CDR2 reads SASEGT. Trimming left V 5 bases short and J 8 bases short, with 21 bases between. The CDR3 sequence is CASSYASRRPGGELFF. The CDR3 coding sequence is TGTGCCAGCAGTTACGCTTCGAGGCGTCCCGGAGGGGAGCTGTTTTTT.

The chain links TRBV2 to TRBJ1-1; D is perhaps TRBD1 (5 bases). The CDR3 loop spans 16 amino acids. Germline lookup yields CDR1 SNHLY and CDR2 FYNNEI. V gave up 7 bases and J gave up 1 base, with 19 bases separating them. CDR3 sequence: CASTTGTPGGNTEAFF. CDR3 bases: TGTGCCAGCACAACGGGGACCCCCGGGGGGAACACTGAAGCTTTCTTT. The full variable domain, completed using reference TRBV2 and TRBJ1-1, is EPEVTQTPSHQVTQMGQEVILRCVPISNHLYFYWYRQILGQKVEFLVSFYNNEISEKSEIFDDQFSVERPDGSNFTLKIRSTKLEDSAMYFCASTTGTPGGNTEAFFGQGTRLTVV.

In its sample, this clonotype was seen a few times. The J gene is TRBJ2-7, the V gene TRBV5-5; no definite D call. The CDR3 contains 12 residues. V lost 0 bases and J 4 bases, leaving 5 bases between the germline ends. The germline V gene encodes CDR1 SGHKS and CDR2 YYEKEE (reference sequence). CDR3: CASSLGEYEQYF. CDR3 coding DNA: TGTGCCAGCAGCTTGGGGGAATACGAGCAGTACTTC.

This clonotype was seen repeatedly, ten times or more. V gene TRBV24-1 combines with J gene TRBJ2-2, with D unresolved. V was cut by 3 bases and J by 3 bases, with 13 bases left in between. Germline V gives CDR1 KGHDR, CDR2 SFDVKD. The CDR3 totals 16 residues. CDR3 nucleotide sequence: TGTGCCACCAGTGATCCCCGTAGGATCCACACCGGGGAGCTGTTTTTT. Protein: CATSDPRRIHTGELFF.

This clonotype was recorded at least ten times. The chain joins TRBV20-1 to TRBJ2-1, with 11 bases identical to TRBD2. There are 19 residues in the CDR3. V dropped 0 bases and J dropped 10; count of bases not matched to a gene: 20. Germline CDR1 reads DFQATT; CDR2 reads SNEGSKA (reference sequence). Here the CDR3 reads CSARDPVLAGVKNAREQFF. The CDR3 DNA follows: TGCAGTGCTAGAGATCCCGTACTAGCGGGAGTTAAGAATGCCAGAGAGCAGTTCTTC.

This clonotype came up many times. This chain links TRBV12-3 or TRBV12-4 with TRBJ1-6; 11 bases line up with TRBD1. V was pared by 1 base and J by 9 bases, with 5 bases of the junction left unmatched. This CDR3 is 16 amino acids long. The CDR3: CASSLGLGTGGSPLHF. As DNA, the CDR3 is TGTGCCAGCAGTTTAGGACTAGGGACAGGGGGTTCACCCCTCCACTTT.

The genes are TRBV4-1 and TRBJ1-1; D remains unclear. This CDR3 has 12 amino acids. The germline V gene encodes CDR1 MGHRA and CDR2 YSYEKL. Trimming removed 3 bases from V and 11 bases from J, with 13 bases in between. The CDR3 reads CASSQLGRRAFF. CDR3 DNA sequence: TGCGCCAGCAGCCAGCTGGGTAGGAGGGCTTTCTTT.

This clonotype was counted at least ten times. The J gene is TRBJ2-1, the V gene TRBV7-9, with TRBD2 matching 9 bases. The CDR3 consists of 15 residues. Germline V gives CDR1 SEHNR, CDR2 FQNEAQ (reference sequence). J was trimmed by 6 bases and V by 5 bases; bases with no gene match: 8. CDR3 in amino acids: CASSQTSGETNEQFF. The CDR3, as DNA: TGTGCCAGCAGCCAGACTAGCGGTGAGACCAATGAGCAGTTCTTC.

This clonotype was detected ten times or more. V and J are TRBV6-1 and TRBJ1-3; 9 nucleotides agree with TRBD1. CDR3 length: 13 amino acids. CDR1 and CDR2 (germline): MNHNS, SASEGT. J was trimmed by 4 bases and V by 8 bases; bases with no gene match: 3. The CDR3 spells CASWTGDGNTIYF. The CDR3 DNA reads TGTGCCAGCTGGACAGGGGACGGAAACACCATATATTTT.

This clonotype has just a few counts. The chain is built from TRBV5-1 and TRBJ2-4; TRBD1 matches at 11 bases. After removal of 4 bases from V and 6 bases from J, the junction contained 12 bases not matched to a gene. Germline V gene sequence: CDR1 SGHRS, CDR2 YFSETQ. This CDR3 region has 17 residues. CDR3 protein: CASSAGQGASYLNIQYF. CDR3 nucleotide sequence: TGCGCCAGCAGCGCCGGACAGGGGGCTTCCTATTTAAACATTCAGTACTTC.

This clonotype was recorded many times. This chain links TRBV10-1 with TRBJ2-5; D perhaps matches TRBD1 (5 bases). Germline-derived CDR1 and CDR2 are WNHNN and SYGVQD (reference sequence). The V end was cut by 0 bases, the J end by 5 bases, with 16 bases between. The CDR3 runs 16 residues. The CDR3 spells CASSESAEGAGETQYF. The CDR3 region has the DNA TGCGCCAGCAGTGAGTCCGCGGAAGGGGCTGGGGAGACCCAGTACTTC.

Many counts were recorded for this clonotype. The rearrangement joins TRBV12-3 or TRBV12-4 to TRBJ1-2; D not certain. V shed 1 base and J shed 0 bases, with 9 bases lying between them. This CDR3 region has 15 residues. In DNA form, the CDR3 reads TGTGCCAGCAGTTTAGGTCCCCAGCCTAACTATGGCTACACCTTC. Its translation is CASSLGPQPNYGYTF.

The chain has TRBV7-6 and TRBJ1-1; D possibly corresponds to TRBD1 (6 bases). Germline V CDR1 and CDR2: SGHVS, FNYEAQ. The CDR3 length is 14 residues. Written as DNA, the CDR3 is TGTGCATGGGGGGGGCCCTGTAGGGGCACTGAAGCTTTCTTT. This codes for CAWGGPCRGTEAFF. Looking up the rest from reference TRBV7-6 and TRBJ1-1 gives the full variable domain: GAGVSQSPRYKVTKRGQDVALRCDPISGHVSLYWYRQALGQGPEFLTYFNYEAQQDKSGLPNDRFSAERPEGSISTLTIQRTEQRDSAMYRCAWGGPCRGTEAFFGQGTRLTVV.

This clonotype appeared many times. The CDR3 region is CATRGGGSSYNEQFF. The CDR3 DNA reads as TGTGCCACCCGGGGTGGCGGGAGCTCCTACAATGAGCAGTTCTTC. The chain recombines TRBV6-1 with TRBJ2-1; 7 bases are shared with TRBD2. CDR1 MNHNS and CDR2 SASEGT come from the germline V gene. V gave up 10 bases and J gave up 0 bases; unmatched junction bases: 9. There are 15 residues in the CDR3.

This clonotype was counted ten times or more. The chain employs TRBV11-1 and TRBJ2-3, with TRBD2 identical over 11 bases. V gave up 1 base and J gave up 0 bases; unmatched junction bases: 6. The CDR3 consists of 18 residues. Germline V gene data show CDR1 as SGHAT and CDR2 as FQDESV (reference sequence). CDR3 region: CASSLGLAGGLSTDTQYF. The CDR3 nucleotides read TGTGCCAGCAGCTTAGGGCTAGCGGGGGGCCTAAGCACAGATACGCAGTATTTT.

The gene calls are TRBV27 and TRBJ1-5, with D perhaps TRBD1 (5 bases). With 6 bases removed from V and 2 bases from J, the gap between germline ends came to 14 bases. In germline, CDR1 is MNHEY, CDR2 SMNVEV (reference sequence). This CDR3 comprises 15 residues. CDR3 sequence reads: CASRPRDVRNQPQHF. CDR3 DNA: TGTGCCAGCAGACCCAGGGATGTTCGCAATCAGCCCCAGCATTTT.

This clonotype was observed at least ten times. The chain links TRBV6-5 to TRBJ2-2, with TRBD2 matching 10 bases. The V and J ends lost 2 bases and 6 bases, in that order; junction bases with no gene match: 3. The CDR3 runs 15 residues. In germline, CDR1 is MNHEY, CDR2 SVGAGI. The CDR3 DNA reads TGTGCCAGCAGTTACCTAGCGGGAGTCTCCGGGGAGCTGTTTTTT. Residues: CASSYLAGVSGELFF.

The table lists this clonotype with many counts. The rearrangement joins TRBV18 to TRBJ1-3; D is perhaps TRBD1 (6 bases). This CDR3 spans 16 amino acids. Germline CDR1 is KGHSH and CDR2 is LQKENI. V lost 2 bases to trimming and J lost 3 bases, with 14 bases between them. In DNA form, the CDR3 reads TGTGCCAGCTCACCAACCGGGGGCCGTGGTGGAAACACCATATATTTT. Residues: CASSPTGGRGGNTIYF.

The sample holds many counts of this clonotype. The V call is TRBV7-2, the J call TRBJ2-3; 8 bases agree with TRBD2. Trimming cost V 5 bases and J 1 base; bases outside gene matches: 5. CDR1 and CDR2 (germline): SGHTA, FQGNSA. The CDR3 extends over 15 amino acids. The CDR3 spells CASSLTSGRTDTQYF. Written as DNA, the CDR3 is TGTGCCAGCAGCCTCACTAGCGGACGCACAGATACGCAGTATTTT.